This T cell receptor (beta chain) stems from a study of molecular identifiers for immune sequencing clone quantification. This clonotype was observed at least ten times. The CDR3 is made up of 15 amino acids. Germline V gives CDR1 MNHNY, CDR2 SVGAGI (reference sequence). V lost 7 bases, J lost 4 bases, and 6 bases stayed unmatched. TCRdb analysed the PCR reads with MiXCR anew, one entry per CDR3 protein. The table includes just under 650,000 distinct CDR3 sequences, approximately 20% detected once. The sequenced sample consisted of naive CD8+ T cells from blood, with Jurkat cell RNA spiked in. Subset of the sample: FACS-sorted CD8+CD4-CCR7+CD45RA+ naive T cells. This chain joins TRBV6-6 and TRBJ2-5; 13 bases match TRBD2. The sequence was obtained from a human donor in good health. Some libraries in this study had Jurkat cell RNA spiked in. Written as DNA, the CDR3 is TGTGCCAGCACCCTACTAGCGGGGGGGCGAGAGACCCAGTACTTC. Encoded protein: CASTLLAGGRETQYF.